These T cell receptor beta chains were read from a single sample in a study of OX40 agonist ivuxolimab in advanced cancers. Libraries were prepared by immunoSEQ multiplex PCR; TCRdb keeps only in-frame clonotypes and omits some of them. The sample gives tens of thousands of clones, less than 90% of which show up once; 3% to 4% is in the top ten. The sequencing here drew on CD4+ or CD8+ T cells sorted from blood, taken in a trial of the OX40 agonist ivuxolimab. These receptors all come from an adult with an advanced solid tumor such as melanoma, head and neck, liver or kidney cancer. Both conserved end residues are part of each CDR3. The D gene is left open where the match is weak. Rows give clone size only sometimes, using once, few, many, or a class for an expanded clone.

clone_size,d_call,v_call,j_call,cdr3_length,cdr3_nt,cdr3_aa
.,TRBD2,TRBV6-5,TRBJ2-1,15,TGTGCCAGCAGTTACACCGGGACTAGCGGTCATGAGCAGTTCTTC,CASSYTGTSGHEQFF
.,.,TRBV30,TRBJ1-1,13,TGTGCCTGGAGTCCATCAACGAACACTGAAGCTTTCTTT,CAWSPSTNTEAFF
.,.,TRBV30,TRBJ2-3,14,TGTGCCTGGAGTCGGGGCCCTAACACAGATACGCAGTATTTT,CAWSRGPNTDTQYF
few,.,TRBV28,TRBJ1-2,12,TGTGCCAGCAGTTTATACGGGTATGGCTACACCTTC,CASSLYGYGYTF
few,.,TRBV7-3,TRBJ2-1,14,TGTGCCAGCAGCTTCTCGGCAGTCAAGAATGAGCAGTTCTTC,CASSFSAVKNEQFF
.,TRBD2,TRBV7-2,TRBJ2-5,16,TGTGCCAGCAGCCTTATGACAGCGGGGGCCAAAGAGACCCAGTACTTC,CASSLMTAGAKETQYF
.,.,TRBV7-2,TRBJ1-2,13,TGTGCCAGCAGCTTATCTACAGGGCACGGCTACACCTTC,CASSLSTGHGYTF
.,TRBD2,TRBV11-2,TRBJ2-3,15,TGTGCCAGCAGCCCTGGACTAGCATCCACAGATACGCAGTATTTT,CASSPGLASTDTQYF
once,TRBD1,TRBV6-1,TRBJ2-6,18,TGTGCCAGCAGTGAACGGGACAGTATGAGCTCTGGGGCCAACGTCCTGACTTTC,CASSERDSMSSGANVLTF
.,.,TRBV5-1,TRBJ1-4,13,TGCGCCAGCACCCCCGGGGTAGGTGAAAAACTGTTTTTT,CASTPGVGEKLFF
.,.,TRBV7-3,TRBJ2-1,14,TGTGCCAGCAGCTTAAACGGAGGGAACCCCGAGCAGTTCTTC,CASSLNGGNPEQFF
.,.,TRBV5-1,TRBJ2-3,14,TGCGCCAGCAGCTTGGCCGGGGATGCAGATACGCAGTATTTT,CASSLAGDADTQYF
.,TRBD2,TRBV7-9,TRBJ2-5,17,TGTGCCAGCAGCTTAGAGGGACTAGCGGGGGGCCAAGAGACCCAGTACTTC,CASSLEGLAGGQETQYF
.,.,TRBV9,TRBJ1-3,15,TGTGCCAGCAGCGTAGGGACACACTCTGGAAACACCATATATTTT,CASSVGTHSGNTIYF
few,.,TRBV5-5,TRBJ2-6,16,TGTGCCAGCAGCGGTCTAGGGTTATCTGGGGCCAACGTCCTGACTTTC,CASSGLGLSGANVLTF
few,.,TRBV25-1,TRBJ2-7,13,TGTGCCAGCAGTGATGCCGGTACCTACGAGCAGTACTTC,CASSDAGTYEQYF
.,.,TRBV7-9,TRBJ1-5,13,TGTGCCAGCAGCTTAGGGACAGCCTCTCCCCAGCATTTT,CASSLGTASPQHF
once,.,TRBV4-3,TRBJ2-2,13,TGCGCCAGCAGCAAACAGGCGACCGGGGAGCTGTTTTTT,CASSKQATGELFF
.,.,TRBV28,TRBJ1-6,16,TGTGCCAGCAGTTTCCCTAGAGGCGGGACATCCTCACCCCTCCACTTT,CASSFPRGGTSSPLHF
.,TRBD1,TRBV28,TRBJ1-5,13,TGTGCCAGCACTGGACAGGGCAATCAGCCCCAGCATTTT,CASTGQGNQPQHF
.,.,TRBV5-1,TRBJ2-1,11,TGCGCCAGCAGCTTGCAGGCCGAGCAGTTCTTC,CASSLQAEQFF
.,.,TRBV29-1,TRBJ1-2,12,TGCAGCGTTAGGACAGAGCCGCGTGGCTACACCTTC,CSVRTEPRGYTF
once,TRBD1,TRBV30,TRBJ2-5,15,TGTGCCTGGAGTCCCGCGACAGGGGGCGAGGGACCCCAGTACTTC,CAWSPATGGEGPQYF
.,TRBD2,TRBV29-1,TRBJ2-3,15,TGCAGCTTTACCCTAGCGGGGGGGCCCACAGATACGCAGTATTTT,CSFTLAGGPTDTQYF
.,TRBD2,TRBV7-9,TRBJ2-6,16,TGTGCCAGCGGGAGGGAGGGGTGGCTGGGGGCCAACGTCCTGACTTTC,CASGREGWLGANVLTF
.,.,TRBV4-3,TRBJ1-6,14,TGCGCCAGCAGCCAAGAAAAGGGTAATTCACCCCTCCACTTT,CASSQEKGNSPLHF
.,.,TRBV19,TRBJ2-3,16,TGTGCCAGTAGTATGCCTTCCCATCGGGGCACAGATACGCAGTATTTT,CASSMPSHRGTDTQYF
.,.,TRBV7-2,TRBJ1-1,14,TGTGCCAGCAGCTTACACGGAGAGAACACTGAAGCTTTCTTT,CASSLHGENTEAFF
once,.,TRBV28,TRBJ1-2,12,TGTGCCAGCAGTTTGGGGGGCTATGGCTACACCTTC,CASSLGGYGYTF
.,.,TRBV7-8,TRBJ2-5,15,TGTGCCAGCAGCTGGGGGTCGGGCAGGGGAGAGACCCAGTACTTC,CASSWGSGRGETQYF
.,.,TRBV27,TRBJ2-7,13,TGTGCCAGCAGCCGTCCGCTGGGTCGCGAGCAGTACTTC,CASSRPLGREQYF
.,TRBD1,TRBV27,TRBJ2-4,15,TGTGCCAGCAGTTTAAACGGACAGGGTAAAAACATTCAGTACTTC,CASSLNGQGKNIQYF
.,TRBD1,TRBV7-2,TRBJ2-7,15,TGTGCCAGCAGCTTAAACCCAGGGGGTCTCATCGAGCAGTACTTC,CASSLNPGGLIEQYF
few,.,TRBV2,TRBJ1-3,16,TGTGCCAGCAAGGACGGACTAGCCTACTCTGGAAACACCATATATTTT,CASKDGLAYSGNTIYF
.,.,TRBV27,TRBJ1-2,11,TGTGCCAGTCCGGGGACTCATGGCTACACCTTC,CASPGTHGYTF
.,TRBD1,TRBV6-5,TRBJ2-7,15,TGTGCCAGCTCCAAACGGGGACAGGGGGACTACGAGCAGTACTTC,CASSKRGQGDYEQYF
.,.,TRBV11-2,TRBJ2-3,16,TGTGCCAGCAGCCCTAGACCCCAGAGGGGCACAGATACGCAGTATTTT,CASSPRPQRGTDTQYF
few,.,TRBV6-5,TRBJ1-5,15,TGTGCCAGCAAGGTCCGGCCTGATGGCAATCAGCCCCAGCATTTT,CASKVRPDGNQPQHF
.,.,TRBV15,TRBJ1-1,14,TGTGCCACCAGCAGCTGGACAGTCACCACTGAAGCTTTCTTT,CATSSWTVTTEAFF
.,.,TRBV6-1,TRBJ2-5,13,TGTGCCAGCAGGGTGACAGACCTGGGGACCCAGTACTTC,CASRVTDLGTQYF
few,TRBD1,TRBV7-2,TRBJ1-5,15,TGTGCCAGCAGCACGAACACAGGGGGAAGGCAGCCCCAGCATTTT,CASSTNTGGRQPQHF